This T cell receptor (beta chain) was recorded in a study of siplizumab effects on memory and regulatory T cells. Study at large: Without drug or with siplizumab at roughly 0.92 ug/mL, mixed lymphocyte reactions were set up in pairs.

Coculturing of the mixed lymphocyte reaction cells was performed at 37°C for under seven days. The repertoire was sequenced with immunoSEQ multiplex PCR; TCRdb's copy has only in-frame clones and lacks some. The repertoire holds roughly 18,000 clones, with 35% to 55% as singletons. Study-level results: Naive T cells seemed more diverse than memory cells; they also seemed major alloresponse contributors. A small minority of alloreactive clones were mapped to unstimulated subsets.

This clone was seen only a few times. Its specificity is not known. The sequenced sample was CFSE-low (dividing) CD4+ T cells sorted from an allogeneic mixed lymphocyte reaction. The TCR comes from a human donor in good health; the cells came from an allogeneic mixed lymphocyte reaction.

CDR3: CASSVGTGLRMAFF. In DNA, the CDR3 is TGTGCCAGCAGCGTGGGGACAGGTCTTAGGATGGCTTTCTTT. The chain is built from TRBV9 and TRBJ1-1; 8 bases match TRBD1. After removal of 2 bases from V and 11 bases from J, the junction contained 11 bases not matched to a gene. The CDR3 is made up of 14 amino acids. From germline, CDR1 is SGDLS and CDR2 YYNGEE.